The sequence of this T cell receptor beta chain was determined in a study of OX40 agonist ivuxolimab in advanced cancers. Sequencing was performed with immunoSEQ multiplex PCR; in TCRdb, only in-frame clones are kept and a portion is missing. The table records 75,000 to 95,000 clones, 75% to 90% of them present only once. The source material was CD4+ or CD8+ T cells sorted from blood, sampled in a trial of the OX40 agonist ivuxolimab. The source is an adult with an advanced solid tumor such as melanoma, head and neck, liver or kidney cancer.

CDR3: CASSSLRAGANVLTF. In DNA form, the CDR3 reads TGTGCCAGCAGTTCTCTCCGTGCAGGGGCCAACGTCCTGACTTTC. The chain links TRBV27 to TRBJ2-6; D not certain. The V and J ends lost 4 bases and 4 bases respectively, with 11 bases between them. The CDR3 totals 15 residues. Germline V CDR1 and CDR2: MNHEY, SMNVEV (reference sequence).